These 9 T cell receptor beta chains came from one sample sequenced in a study of cytomegalovirus exposure and HLA in healthy donors. 13 Jbeta primers and 60 Vbeta primers were used for the PCR. Clones were sequenced by immunoSEQ multiplex PCR, and TCRdb holds only the in-frame ones, with some missing. The sample lists about 150,000 clones; 55% to 75% were seen once. Sequencing was carried out using PBMCs. All receptors derive from a man aged 45 to 65 in good health and CMV-seropositive.

The chain has TRBV6-5 and TRBJ2-7; D is perhaps TRBD1 (6 bases). CDR3 size: 12 residues. The V gene's germline CDR1 is MNHEY and CDR2 SVGAGI. Trimming removed 10 bases at V and 3 bases at J, with 13 bases between. The DNA for the CDR3 is TGTGCCACCCGGACAGAGATCTACGAGCAGTACTTC. Translating gives CATRTEIYEQYF.

This clone was counted between two and nine times. The chain recombines TRBV2 with TRBJ2-1; 11 bases map to TRBD2. Germline V lookup: CDR1 SNHLY, CDR2 FYNNEI. This CDR3 comprises 14 residues. V was pared by 6 bases and J by 8 bases, with 6 bases of the junction left unmatched. CDR3 in DNA: TGTGCCAGCAGGGCTAGCGGGGGGTTCGATGAGCAGTTCTTC. The encoded protein is CASRASGGFDEQFF.

The V call is TRBV2, the J call TRBJ1-6, with 8 bases aligning to TRBD1. Germline values: CDR1 SNHLY, CDR2 FYNNEI. CDR3 length equals 16 residues. J lost 6 bases, V lost 5 bases, and 9 bases had no gene match. CDR3 coding DNA: TGTGCCAGCAGTCTCAGGGGGCTTAGGGGTAATTCACCCCTCCACTTT. Amino acid sequence: CASSLRGLRGNSPLHF.

This chain joins TRBV2 and TRBJ1-6; TRBD1 matches 9 bases. With V trimmed by 7 bases and J by 6 bases, 4 bases remained unmatched. The CDR3 totals 14 residues. CDR1 SNHLY and CDR2 FYNNEI come from the germline V gene. The CDR3, as DNA: TGTGCCAGCAAGGTGGGACAGGGTAATTCACCCCTCCACTTT. This sequence encodes CASKVGQGNSPLHF.

The CDR3 region has the DNA TGTGCCAGCAGGAAAGGGGGCTTCGGGACTGAAGCTTTCTTT. Translated: CASRKGGFGTEAFF. The gene calls are TRBV28 and TRBJ1-1; TRBD1 aligns across 7 bases. With 6 bases clipped from V and 5 bases from J, the junction kept 9 bases outside the gene matches. This CDR3 region has 14 residues. In germline, CDR1 is MDHEN, CDR2 SYDVKM.

This clone has only one observation. The J gene is TRBJ2-7, the V gene TRBV28; a weak D match, TRBD2 (5 bases). Germline V gene lookup returns CDR1 MDHEN and CDR2 SYDVKM. V was cut by 5 bases and J by 2 bases, with 13 bases left in between. The CDR3 covers 14 residues. CDR3 nucleotide sequence: TGTGCCAGCAGTCCCTTCTACGGGACCTACGAGCAGTACTTC. The encoded protein is CASSPFYGTYEQYF. Filled out from reference TRBV28 and TRBJ2-7, the complete variable domain reads DVKVTQSSRYLVKRTGEKVFLECVQDMDHENMFWYRQDPGLGLRLIYFSYDVKMKEKGDIPEGYSVSREKKERFSLILESASTNQTSMYLCASSPFYGTYEQYFGPGTRLTVT.

V usage is TRBV19 and J usage is TRBJ1-1, with 8 bases lining up with TRBD1. The CDR3 contains 16 residues. With V trimmed by 1 base and J by 4 bases, 8 bases remained unmatched. The germline gives CDR1 LNHDA, CDR2 SQIVND (reference sequence). The CDR3 nucleotides read TGTGCCAGTAGTATAGGCGGGCAGGGGGCAGGCACTGAAGCTTTCTTT. This codes for CASSIGGQGAGTEAFF.

This chain links TRBV15 with TRBJ1-1; TRBD1 is a possible D gene (5 bases). This CDR3 contains 14 residues. Germline CDR1 LNHNV, CDR2 YYDKDF (reference sequence). Trimming cost V 5 bases and J 5 bases, with 15 bases left between them. Here the CDR3 reads CATSPWGVGTEAFF. The CDR3 coding sequence is TGTGCCACCAGCCCCTGGGGGGTCGGAACTGAAGCTTTCTTT.

The J gene is TRBJ1-1, the V gene TRBV14; tentatively, D is TRBD1 (5 bases). The length of the CDR3 is 17 residues. Germline V lookup: CDR1 SGHDN, CDR2 FVKESK. Trimming removed 3 bases from V and 4 bases from J, with 21 bases in between. This chain's CDR3 is CASSHLRGKAGGTEAFF. The CDR3 DNA reads as TGTGCCAGCAGCCACCTTAGGGGCAAAGCCGGGGGCACTGAAGCTTTCTTT.